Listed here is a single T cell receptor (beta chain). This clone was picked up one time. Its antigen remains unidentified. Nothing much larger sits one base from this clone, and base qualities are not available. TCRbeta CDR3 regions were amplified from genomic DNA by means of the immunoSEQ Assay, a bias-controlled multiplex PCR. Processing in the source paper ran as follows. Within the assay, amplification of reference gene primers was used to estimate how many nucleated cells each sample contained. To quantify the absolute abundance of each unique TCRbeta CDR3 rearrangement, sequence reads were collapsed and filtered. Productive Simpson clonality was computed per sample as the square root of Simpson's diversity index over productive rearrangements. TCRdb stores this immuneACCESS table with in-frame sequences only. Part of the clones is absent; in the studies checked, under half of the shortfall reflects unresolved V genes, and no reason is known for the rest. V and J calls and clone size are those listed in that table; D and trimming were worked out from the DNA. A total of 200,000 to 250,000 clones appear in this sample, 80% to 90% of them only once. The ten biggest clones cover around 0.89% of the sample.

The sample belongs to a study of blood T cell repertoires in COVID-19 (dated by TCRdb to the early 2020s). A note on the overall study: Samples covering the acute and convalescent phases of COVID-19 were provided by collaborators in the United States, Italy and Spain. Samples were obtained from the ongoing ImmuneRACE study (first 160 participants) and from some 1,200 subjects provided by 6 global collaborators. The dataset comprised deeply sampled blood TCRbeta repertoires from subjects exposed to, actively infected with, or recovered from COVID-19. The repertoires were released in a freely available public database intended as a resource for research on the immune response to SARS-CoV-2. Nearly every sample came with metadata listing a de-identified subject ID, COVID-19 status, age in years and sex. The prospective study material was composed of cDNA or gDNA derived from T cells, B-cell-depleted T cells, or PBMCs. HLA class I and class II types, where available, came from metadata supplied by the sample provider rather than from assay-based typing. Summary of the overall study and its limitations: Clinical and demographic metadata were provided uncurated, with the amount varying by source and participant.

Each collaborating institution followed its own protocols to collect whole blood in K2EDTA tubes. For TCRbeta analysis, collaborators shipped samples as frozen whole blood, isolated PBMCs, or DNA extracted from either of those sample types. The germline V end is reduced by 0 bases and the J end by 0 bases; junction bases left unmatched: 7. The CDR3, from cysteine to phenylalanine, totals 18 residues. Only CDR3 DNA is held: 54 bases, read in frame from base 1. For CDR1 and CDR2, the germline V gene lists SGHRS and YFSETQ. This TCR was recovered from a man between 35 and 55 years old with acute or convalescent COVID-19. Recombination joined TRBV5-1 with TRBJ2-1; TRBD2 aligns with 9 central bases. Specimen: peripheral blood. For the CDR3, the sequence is CASSLAASGAGSYNEQFF. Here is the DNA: TGCGCCAGCAGCTTGGCGGCTAGCGGGGCCGGCTCCTACAATGAGCAGTTCTTC.